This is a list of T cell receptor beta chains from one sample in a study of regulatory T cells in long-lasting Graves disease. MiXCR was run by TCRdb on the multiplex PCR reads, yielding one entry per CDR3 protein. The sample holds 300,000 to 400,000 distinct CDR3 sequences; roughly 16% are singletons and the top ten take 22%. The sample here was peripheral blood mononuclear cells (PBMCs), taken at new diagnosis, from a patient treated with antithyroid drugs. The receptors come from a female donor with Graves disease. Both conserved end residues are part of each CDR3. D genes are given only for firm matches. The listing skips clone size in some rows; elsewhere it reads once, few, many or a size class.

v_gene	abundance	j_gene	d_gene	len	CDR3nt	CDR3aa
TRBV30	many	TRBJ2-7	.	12	TGTGCCTGGAATAGGGGGTTGGGGGAGCAGTACTTC	CAWNRGLGEQYF
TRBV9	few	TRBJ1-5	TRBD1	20	TGTGCCAGCAGCGTAGCGGACAGGGACAGACGCCCCGATAGCAATCAGCCCCAGCATTTT	CASSVADRDRRPDSNQPQHF
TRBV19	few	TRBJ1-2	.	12	TGTGCCAGTATGAGGGACTTCTATGGCTACACCTTC	CASMRDFYGYTF
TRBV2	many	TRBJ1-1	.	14	TGTGCCAGCAGTGAATTTGGGGGGAACACTGAAGCTTTCTTT	CASSEFGGNTEAFF
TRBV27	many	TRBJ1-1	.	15	TGTGCCAGCAGTTTGGGGGAAGGGGGAGGCACTGAAGCTTTCTTT	CASSLGEGGGTEAFF
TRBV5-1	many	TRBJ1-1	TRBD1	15	TGCGCCAGCAGCTTGGAACGGACAGGGTCTACGAAAGCTTTCTTT	CASSLERTGSTKAFF
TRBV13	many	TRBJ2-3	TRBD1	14	TGTGCCAGCAGCCGTAGACAGGGTATAGATACGCAGTATTTT	CASSRRQGIDTQYF
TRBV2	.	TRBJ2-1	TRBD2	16	TGTGCCAGCAGTGGGACTAGCGGGGGGGCTAGGGATGAGCAGTTCTTC	CASSGTSGGARDEQFF
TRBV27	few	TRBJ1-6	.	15	TGTGCCAGCAGTTTAAGTCCAGCTCTTAATTCACCCCTCCACTTT	CASSLSPALNSPLHF
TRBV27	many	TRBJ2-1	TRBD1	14	TGTGCCAGCAACGCGGACAGGGGATACAATGAGCAGTTCTTC	CASNADRGYNEQFF
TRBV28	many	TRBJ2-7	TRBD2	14	TGTGCCAGCAGTTTCTGGCGGGAGGGCACCGAGCAGTACTTC	CASSFWREGTEQYF
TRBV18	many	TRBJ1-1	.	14	TGTGCCAGCTCACCACTGCAGGGAGGGACTGAAGCTTTCTTT	CASSPLQGGTEAFF
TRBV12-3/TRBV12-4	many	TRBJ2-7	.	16	TGTGCCAGCAGTAAAATCCTCCGGGGATATACCGCCGAGCAGTACTTC	CASSKILRGYTAEQYF
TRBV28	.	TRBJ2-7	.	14	TGTGCCAGCAACTGGCAGGGGAGCTCCTACGAGCAGTACTTC	CASNWQGSSYEQYF
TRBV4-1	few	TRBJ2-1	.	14	TGCGCCAGCAGCCAAGGCCCAGGCCCCAATGAGCAGTTCTTC	CASSQGPGPNEQFF
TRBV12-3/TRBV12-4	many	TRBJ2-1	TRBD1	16	TGTGCCAGCAGTCCACTGGAAGGACAGGTTAGGAATGAGCAGTTCTTC	CASSPLEGQVRNEQFF
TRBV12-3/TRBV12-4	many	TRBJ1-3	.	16	TGTGCCAGCAGTTCCCGTCCGCTGGCCTCTGGAAACACCATATATTTT	CASSSRPLASGNTIYF
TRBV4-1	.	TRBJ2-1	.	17	TGCGCCAGCAGCCAAGAGCAGACGACCAGCTCCTACAATGAGCAGTTCTTC	CASSQEQTTSSYNEQFF
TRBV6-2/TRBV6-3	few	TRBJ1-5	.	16	TGTGCCAGCAGTTACTCGTCAGGGGATAGCAATCAGCCCCAGCATTTT	CASSYSSGDSNQPQHF
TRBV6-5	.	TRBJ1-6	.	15	TGTGCCAGCAGTTACTCAGGGGGGACGGATTCACCCCTCCACTTT	CASSYSGGTDSPLHF
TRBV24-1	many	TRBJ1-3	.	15	TGTGCCACTGCCGACCCTCGGAGCTCTGGAAACACCATATATTTT	CATADPRSSGNTIYF
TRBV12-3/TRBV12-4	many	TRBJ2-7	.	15	TGTGCCAGCCGCCCTACCGGGACTTTAGCCCTCGAGCAGTACTTC	CASRPTGTLALEQYF
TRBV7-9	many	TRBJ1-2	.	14	TGTGCCACCAGAGTGGGGGGAACTAACTATGGCTACACCTTC	CATRVGGTNYGYTF
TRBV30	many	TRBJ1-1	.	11	TGTGCCTGGATGACGAACACTGAAGCTTTCTTT	CAWMTNTEAFF
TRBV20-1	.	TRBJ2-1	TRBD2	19	TGCAGTGCTAGGGCAGGACTAGCTGCATCGTGGGGTTTGTCGAGTGAGCAGTTCTTC	CSARAGLAASWGLSSEQFF
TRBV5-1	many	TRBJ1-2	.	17	TGCGCCAGCAGCTTGGCCGGGGGAGGCCCTAGTGGATATGGCTACACCTTC	CASSLAGGGPSGYGYTF
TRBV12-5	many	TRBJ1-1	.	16	TGTGCTAGTGGCAACCGCGCGCAAAGTATGAACACTGAAGCTTTCTTT	CASGNRAQSMNTEAFF
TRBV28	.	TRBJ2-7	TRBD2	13	TGTGCCAGCAGTTTGCAGGGAGGGAGCGAGCAGTACTTC	CASSLQGGSEQYF
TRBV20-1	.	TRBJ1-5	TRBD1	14	TGCAGTGCTTCCCGGGACAGGGAGGATCAGCCCCAGCATTTT	CSASRDREDQPQHF
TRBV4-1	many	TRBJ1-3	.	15	TGTGCCAGCAGCCAAGCACTGACCTCTGGAAACACCATATATTTT	CASSQALTSGNTIYF
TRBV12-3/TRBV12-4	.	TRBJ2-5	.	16	TGTGCCAGCAGTCCGTTAAAACTAGCAGTACAAGAGACCCAGTACTTC	CASSPLKLAVQETQYF
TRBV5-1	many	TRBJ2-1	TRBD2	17	TGCGCCAGCAGCTTAATAGCGGGGTCACACTCCTACAATGAGCAGTTCTTC	CASSLIAGSHSYNEQFF
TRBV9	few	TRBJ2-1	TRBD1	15	TGTGCCAGTACCCTAGACAGGGGGGAATACAATGAGCAGTTCTTC	CASTLDRGEYNEQFF